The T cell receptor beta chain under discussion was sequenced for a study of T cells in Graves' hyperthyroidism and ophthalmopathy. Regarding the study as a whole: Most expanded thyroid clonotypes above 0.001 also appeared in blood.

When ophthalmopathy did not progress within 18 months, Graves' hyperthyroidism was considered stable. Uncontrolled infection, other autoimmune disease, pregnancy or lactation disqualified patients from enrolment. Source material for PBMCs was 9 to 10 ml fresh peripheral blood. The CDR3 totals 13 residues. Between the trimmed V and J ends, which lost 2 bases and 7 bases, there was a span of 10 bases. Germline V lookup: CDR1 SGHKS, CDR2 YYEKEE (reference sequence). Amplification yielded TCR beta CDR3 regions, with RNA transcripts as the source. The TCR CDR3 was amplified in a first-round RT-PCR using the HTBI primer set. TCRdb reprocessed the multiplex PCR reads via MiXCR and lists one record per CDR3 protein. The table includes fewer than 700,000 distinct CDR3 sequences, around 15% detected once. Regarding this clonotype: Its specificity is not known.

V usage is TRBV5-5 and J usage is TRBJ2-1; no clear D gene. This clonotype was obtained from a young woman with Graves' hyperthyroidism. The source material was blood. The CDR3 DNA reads TGTGCCAGCAGCTTTAATCGAGCGAATGAGCAGTTCTTC. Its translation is CASSFNRANEQFF.